The 28 T cell receptor beta chains presented below share a single source sample, sequenced in a study of Graves' ophthalmopathy and Graves' hyperthyroidism (dated by TCRdb to 2017 to 2018). Sequencing used an Illumina HiSeq 2000. For repertoire sequencing, TCR beta CDR3 regions were amplified from RNA transcripts. The first round of RT-PCR was done with HTBI primers and the Qiagen OneStep RT-PCR kit, and was followed by a second round of multiplex PCR, then size selection and purification. TCRdb reprocessed the public reads (quality trimming at Q25 with fastp, clone calling with MiXCR) and kept in-frame beta chains. Rows are combined by CDR3 protein, so each entry shows the most common genes and DNA. Here the sample has almost 750,000 distinct CDR3 sequences; 35% to 50% occur a single time. The biggest ten clones account for 44% of the sample. Sample: peripheral blood. The receptor source for this set is an adult man with Graves' ophthalmopathy.

In this sample, this clonotype turned up many times. The chain carries TRBV29-1 and TRBJ2-7; D remains ambiguous. Trimming took off 0 bases at V and 2 bases at J, with 8 bases between the two ends. The germline gives CDR1 SQVTM, CDR2 ANQGSEA. CDR3 size: 13 residues. CDR3 nucleotide sequence: TGCAGCGTTGAAGACCCAGGAACCTACGAGCAGTACTTC. Translated: CSVEDPGTYEQYF.

The V call is TRBV7-9, the J call TRBJ1-2, with D possibly matching TRBD1 (5 bases). There are 15 residues in the CDR3. Looked up from germline, CDR1 is SEHNR and CDR2 is FQNEAQ (reference sequence). Trimming removed 4 bases from V and 6 bases from J, with 18 bases in between. CDR3 protein: CASSSSGRAANGYTF. The CDR3 coding sequence is TGTGCCAGCAGCTCTTCCGGCAGGGCAGCGAATGGCTACACCTTC. The full variable domain, its missing parts supplied by reference TRBV7-9 and TRBJ1-2, is DTGVSQNPRHKITKRGQNVTFRCDPISEHNRLYWYRQTLGQGPEFLTYFQNEAQLEKSRLLSDRFSAERPKGSFSTLEIQRTEQGDSAMYLCASSSSGRAANGYTFGSGTRLTVV.

The rearrangement links TRBV6-6 to TRBJ1-6; TRBD1 might be the D (6 bases). The CDR3 is 14 amino acids. The germline CDR1 and CDR2 sequences are MNHNY and SVGAGI (reference sequence). V was trimmed by 5 bases and J by 13 bases, leaving 18 bases between them. The chain's CDR3 is CASSVTGPDQPLHF. CDR3 in DNA: TGTGCCAGCAGTGTGACAGGACCCGATCAGCCCCTCCACTTT.

This rearrangement joins TRBV6-6 to TRBJ1-4; D not resolved. Germline-derived CDR1 and CDR2 are MNHNY and SVGAGI (reference sequence). CDR3 length equals 12 residues. Trimming took 0 bases from V and 13 from J, leaving 9 bases between them. CDR3 DNA: TGTGCCAGCAGTTACTCTCCAGCAGGACTGTTTTTT. Protein product: CASSYSPAGLFF.

There are many counts of this clonotype. The genes are TRBV2 and TRBJ1-2; D might be TRBD1 (5 bases). Germline V CDR1 and CDR2: SNHLY, FYNNEI. This CDR3 has 14 amino acids. V shed 4 bases and J shed 7 bases, with 16 bases lying between them. The CDR3 nucleotides read TGTGCCAGCAGTGGACAGCCGGGGACGGGTGGCTACACCTTC. It yields the protein CASSGQPGTGGYTF.

This clonotype has at least ten counts. The V and J genes are TRBV7-6 and TRBJ1-6; 7 nucleotides line up with TRBD1. The germline V gene encodes CDR1 SGHVS and CDR2 FNYEAQ. V was clipped by 3 bases and J by 5 bases; unmatched bases: 4. The CDR3 consists of 15 residues. In DNA, the CDR3 is TGTGCCAGCAGCTTCGGGGACAGCGATAATTCACCCCTCCACTTT. Encoded protein: CASSFGDSDNSPLHF.

This clonotype has ten or more counts. The J gene is TRBJ1-2, the V gene TRBV29-1, with 9 bases matching TRBD1. The CDR3 is made up of 13 amino acids. Germline trimming cut 7 bases from V and 2 bases from J; bases unmatched to any gene: 5. CDR1 is SQVTM, CDR2 ANQGSEA, per germline. The DNA of the CDR3 is TGCAGCGCCCAAGGACAGGGGAACTATGGCTACACCTTC. This codes for CSAQGQGNYGYTF.

CDR3 nucleotide sequence: TGTGCCAGTACCGATAGGACAGGGATCTATGGCTACACCTTC. Translated, it gives CASTDRTGIYGYTF. This chain joins TRBV19 and TRBJ1-2; 8 nucleotides line up with TRBD1. The V gene's germline CDR1 is LNHDA and CDR2 SQIVND (reference sequence). With 7 bases clipped from V and 4 bases from J, the junction kept 8 bases outside the gene matches. This CDR3 comprises 14 residues. The variable domain in full, completed from reference TRBV19 and TRBJ1-2, reads DGGITQSPKYLFRKEGQNVTLSCEQNLNHDAMYWYRQDPGQGLRLIYYSQIVNDFQKGDIAEGYSVSREKKESFPLTVTSAQKNPTAFYLCASTDRTGIYGYTFGSGTRLTVV.

The chain is built from TRBV9 and TRBJ1-3; TRBD1 might be the D (5 bases). CDR1 is SGDLS and CDR2 is YYNGEE in the germline V gene. This CDR3 comprises 14 residues. V was cut by 5 bases and J by 4 bases, with 13 bases left in between. DNA of the CDR3: TGTGCCAGCAGTTACTCAGGGCTCGGAAACACCATATATTTT. Protein: CASSYSGLGNTIYF.

This clonotype has just a few counts. A read error is possible here, since a much larger clone lies one base away. J is TRBJ2-5 and V is TRBV11-1; D gene uncertain. This CDR3 is built from 15 residues. The germline gives CDR1 SGHAT, CDR2 FQDESV (reference sequence). The CDR3 loop reads CASSSRNRRQEAQYF. Here the CDR3 DNA reads TGTGCCAGCAGCTCCAGGAACAGAAGACAAGAGGCCCAGTACTTC.

The gene calls are TRBV29-1 and TRBJ2-7; D is perhaps TRBD2 (6 bases). CDR1 and CDR2 from the germline V gene are SQVTM and ANQGSEA. CDR3 length: 12 residues. The germline V and J ends were trimmed by 5 bases and 7 bases, with 15 bases remaining between them. Written as DNA, the CDR3 is TGCAGCGTTTTGGGGACTGGCAATGAGCAGTACTTC. Translating gives CSVLGTGNEQYF.

The CDR3 bases are TGTGCCAGCAGCCCGAGAGTAACCTACAAAGCGACTAGGACCGGGGAGCTGTTTTTT. It specifies CASSPRVTYKATRTGELFF. The chain is built from TRBV7-9 and TRBJ2-2; TRBD2 is a possible D gene (6 bases). The CDR3 is made up of 19 amino acids. V lost 5 bases, J lost 5 bases, and 27 bases lay in between. From germline, CDR1 is SEHNR and CDR2 FQNEAQ (reference sequence).

Details on this clonotype: At one of its ends the junction is not consistent with the germline gene, which may arise from a read error. The rearrangement joins TRBV7-7 to TRBJ2-2, with D perhaps TRBD1 (6 bases). CDR3 length equals 15 residues. Germline V gene data show CDR1 as SSHAT and CDR2 as FNYEAQ (reference sequence). Here the CDR3 DNA reads TGTGCTAGCAGCCCACAGGGATCCGGCACCGGGGAGCTTTTTTTT. It codes for CASSPQGSGTGELFF. Variable domain in full (rest from reference TRBV7-7 and TRBJ2-2): GAGVSQSPRYKVTKRGQDVTLRCDPISSHATLYWYQQALGQGPEFLTYFNYEAQPDKSGLPSDRFSAERPEGSISTLTIQRTEQRDSAMYRCASSPQGSGTGELFFGEGSRLTVL.

This clonotype was observed a single time. The rearrangement links TRBV7-2 to TRBJ2-2, with TRBD1 as a possible D gene (6 bases). The CDR3 is 15 residues long. Germline V gene lookup returns CDR1 SGHTA and CDR2 FQGNSA. The germline V and J ends were trimmed by 3 bases and 1 base, with 9 bases remaining between them. The CDR3 reads CASSFKGVNTGELFF. In DNA, the CDR3 is TGTGCCAGCAGCTTCAAGGGGGTGAACACCGGGGAGCTGTTTTTT.

The rearrangement joins TRBV6-6 to TRBJ2-3; TRBD1 agrees at 7 bases. J was trimmed by 0 bases and V by 6 bases; bases with no gene match: 6. The CDR3 loop spans 15 amino acids. Germline CDR1 reads MNHNY; CDR2 reads SVGAGI (reference sequence). CDR3 DNA: TGTGCCAGCAGACAGGGGATGGCTAGCACAGATACGCAGTATTTT. Protein: CASRQGMASTDTQYF.

This clonotype was recorded a few times. The rearrangement links TRBV11-2 to TRBJ1-2; unclear D gene. Germline values: CDR1 SGHAT, CDR2 FQNNGV. V lost 5 bases and J 8 bases, leaving 12 bases between the germline ends. There are 12 residues in the CDR3. DNA for the CDR3: TGTGCCAGCAGCCTCGGGCGTCTAGGCTACACCTTC. Translated: CASSLGRLGYTF.

At least ten counts were recorded for this clonotype. The chain is built from TRBV29-1 and TRBJ1-2; maybe TRBD1 (5 bases). CDR3 length equals 11 residues. Trimming removed 7 bases at V and 13 bases at J, with 19 bases between. The V gene's germline CDR1 is SQVTM and CDR2 ANQGSEA. CDR3 in amino acids: CSASPGPVSTF. CDR3 DNA: TGCAGCGCCTCGCCGGGACCTGTCTCCACCTTC.

As DNA, the CDR3 is TGTGCCAGCAGTGAGTTGAGGGGGTGGACAGGGCAGCCCCAGTACTTC. Translation: CASSELRGWTGQPQYF. V gene TRBV25-1 combines with J gene TRBJ2-5; 8 bases line up with TRBD1. J was trimmed by 9 bases and V by 3 bases; bases with no gene match: 15. The CDR3 totals 16 residues. Germline-derived CDR1 and CDR2 are MGHDK and SYGVNS. The full variable domain, its missing parts supplied by reference TRBV25-1 and TRBJ2-5, is EADIYQTPRYLVIGTGKKITLECSQTMGHDKMYWYQQDPGMELHLIHYSYGVNSTEKGDLSSESTVSRIRTEHFPLTLESARPSHTSQYLCASSELRGWTGQPQYFGPGTRLLVL.

This clonotype appeared a few times. The V gene is TRBV20-1, the J gene TRBJ1-1, with D maybe TRBD1 (6 bases). CDR3 length: 14 amino acids. Trimming removed 4 bases at V and 3 bases at J, with 15 bases between. CDR1 is DFQATT, CDR2 SNEGSKA, per germline (reference sequence). CDR3 residues: CSATQGSGDTEAFF. The CDR3 bases are TGCAGTGCTACCCAGGGGAGTGGAGACACTGAAGCTTTCTTT.

The V and J genes are TRBV6-5 and TRBJ2-5, with 10 positions matching TRBD1. The CDR3 spans 15 residues. Germline CDR1 is MNHEY and CDR2 is SVGAGI. Trimming at V came to 6 bases and at J to 2 bases, leaving 6 bases not matched to a gene. The CDR3 nucleotides read TGTGCCAGCAGGGGAGGGACAGGGGCTCAAGAGACCCAGTACTTC. This encodes CASRGGTGAQETQYF.

The chain carries TRBV12-3 or TRBV12-4 and TRBJ2-5; possibly TRBD2 for D (5 bases). Trimming removed 6 bases at V and 0 bases at J, with 14 bases between. This CDR3 is built from 15 residues. This chain's CDR3 is CASSQDLTNQETQYF. CDR3 DNA: TGTGCCAGCAGCCAAGATCTGACTAACCAAGAGACCCAGTACTTC.

This clonotype was found a few times. V gene TRBV6-6 combines with J gene TRBJ1-2; TRBD1 agrees at 7 bases. With 5 bases clipped from V and 4 bases from J, the junction kept 7 bases outside the gene matches. The germline CDR1 and CDR2 sequences are MNHNY and SVGAGI (reference sequence). The CDR3 sequence is 14 residues long. CDR3 in amino acids: CASSRRQGLYGYTF. The CDR3, as DNA: TGTGCCAGCAGTCGCAGACAGGGTCTCTATGGCTACACCTTC.

A note on this clonotype: Lacking the conserved final phenylalanine or tryptophan, this CDR3 likely reflects a read error. The chain joins TRBV7-9 to TRBJ2-7, with 9 nucleotides matching TRBD2. V lost 1 base, J lost 0 bases, and 10 bases stayed unmatched. CDR1 and CDR2 (germline): SEHNR, FQNEAQ (reference sequence). This CDR3 is built from 18 residues. The CDR3 DNA is TGTGCCAGCAGCTTAGATCAGGCTAGCGGGAAGTCCTCCTACGAGCAGTACTGC. Translated: CASSLDQASGKSSYEQYC.

This clonotype was observed a handful of times. One end of the junction varies from germline; a read error may be responsible. The V gene is TRBV5-1, the J gene TRBJ2-6; no clear D gene. CDR3 length: 18 residues. In germline, CDR1 is SGHRS, CDR2 YFSETQ. The CDR3 loop reads CASSLGGFISSGANVLTF. CDR3 nucleotide sequence: TGTGCCAGCAGCTTAGGTGGATTCATAAGCTCTGGGGCCAACGTCCTGACTTTC.

On this clonotype: A much more abundant neighbour one base away suggests this may be a read error. V is TRBV7-2 and J is TRBJ1-4, with D unresolved. The CDR3 spans 14 residues. Trimming pared 4 bases from V and 8 bases from J, leaving 14 bases between. The germline V gene encodes CDR1 SGHTA and CDR2 FQGNSA. The CDR3, as DNA: TGTGCCAGCAGCTCCTATGTGTCAACCGAAAAACTGTTTTTT. Translated: CASSSYVSTEKLFF. Together with reference TRBV7-2 and TRBJ1-4, the CDR3 gives the full variable domain: GAGVSQSPSNKVTEKGKDVELRCDPISGHTALYWYRQSLGQGLEFLIYFQGNSAPDKSGLPSDRFSAERTGGSVSTLTIQRTQQEDSAVYLCASSSYVSTEKLFFGSGTQLSVL.

The chain recombines TRBV29-1 with TRBJ1-6, with TRBD1 matching 8 bases. J gave up 10 bases and V 7 bases, and 9 bases lay outside the gene matches. This CDR3 has 13 amino acids. Germline values: CDR1 SQVTM, CDR2 ANQGSEA. CDR3 loop: CSATTGGNSPLHF. The CDR3 nucleotides read TGCAGCGCAACTACAGGGGGGAACTCACCCCTCCACTTT.

The sample holds many counts of this clonotype. The rearrangement uses TRBV7-3 and TRBJ1-5; a weak D match, TRBD1 (5 bases). V was trimmed by 5 bases and J by 7 bases, leaving 12 bases between them. CDR3 size: 13 residues. Germline V CDR1 and CDR2: SGHTA, FQGTGA. The CDR3 here is CASSPGWGQPQHF. In DNA, the CDR3 is TGTGCCAGCAGCCCCGGTTGGGGGCAGCCCCAGCATTTT.

V and J are TRBV4-2 and TRBJ2-6, with 10 nucleotides matching TRBD2. This CDR3 contains 18 residues. The V and J ends lost 2 bases and 2 bases, in that order; junction bases with no gene match: 6. The germline CDR1 and CDR2 sequences are LGHNA and YNFKEQ. CDR3 nucleotides: TGTGCCAGCAGCCAAATAGCGGGGGGATCAACTGGGGCCAACGTCCTGACTTTC. It yields the protein CASSQIAGGSTGANVLTF.